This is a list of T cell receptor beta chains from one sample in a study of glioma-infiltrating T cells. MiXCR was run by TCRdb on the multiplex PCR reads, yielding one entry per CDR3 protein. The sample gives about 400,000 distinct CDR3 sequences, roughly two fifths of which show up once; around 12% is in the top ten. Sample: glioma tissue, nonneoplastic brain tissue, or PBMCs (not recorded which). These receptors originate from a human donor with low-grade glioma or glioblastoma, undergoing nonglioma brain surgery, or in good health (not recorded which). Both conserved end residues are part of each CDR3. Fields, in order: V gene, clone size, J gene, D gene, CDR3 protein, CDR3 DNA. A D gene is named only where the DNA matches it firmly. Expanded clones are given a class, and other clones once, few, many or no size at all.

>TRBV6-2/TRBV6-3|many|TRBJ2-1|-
CASSTDPGKAYNEQFF
TGTGCCAGCAGCACCGACCCAGGGAAGGCCTACAATGAGCAGTTCTTC
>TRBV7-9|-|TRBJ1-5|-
CASSLDGQFNQPQHF
TGTGCCAGCAGCTTAGATGGCCAGTTCAATCAGCCCCAGCATTTT
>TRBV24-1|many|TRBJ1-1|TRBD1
CATSDSVRGTAFF
TGTGCCACCAGTGATTCGGTCAGGGGGACGGCTTTCTTT
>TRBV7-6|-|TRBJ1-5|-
CASSPTRGDYQPQHF
TGTGCCAGCAGCCCGACTAGGGGGGACTATCAGCCCCAGCATTTT
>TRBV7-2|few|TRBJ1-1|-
CASSPVILSSTEAFF
TGTGCCAGCAGCCCGGTGATCCTGTCAAGTACTGAAGCTTTCTTT
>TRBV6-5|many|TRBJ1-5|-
CASSYSPYSNQPQHF
TGTGCCAGCAGTTACAGCCCGTATAGCAATCAGCCCCAGCATTTT
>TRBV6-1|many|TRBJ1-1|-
CASSETGFWTEAFF
TGTGCCAGCAGTGAAACAGGCTTCTGGACTGAAGCTTTCTTT
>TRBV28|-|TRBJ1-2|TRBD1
CASSRRGTGSYGYTF
TGTGCCAGCAGCCGCCGCGGGACAGGCAGCTATGGCTACACCTTC
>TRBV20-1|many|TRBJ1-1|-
CSAREIEAFF
TGCAGTGCCCGGGAGATTGAAGCTTTCTTT
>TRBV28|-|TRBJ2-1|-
CASSLRTLEVF
TGTGCCAGCAGTTTACGAACCTTGGAGGTCTTC
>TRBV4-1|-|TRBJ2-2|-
CASSQTRTAFTGELFF
TGCGCCAGCAGCCAAACCCGGACAGCCTTCACCGGGGAGCTGTTTTTT
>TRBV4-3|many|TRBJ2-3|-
CASSQDHYPSTDTQYF
TGCGCCAGCAGCCAAGATCACTACCCTAGCACAGATACGCAGTATTTT
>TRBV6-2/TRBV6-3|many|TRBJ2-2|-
CASSWRGHGELFF
TGTGCCAGCAGTTGGAGAGGGCACGGGGAGCTGTTTTTT
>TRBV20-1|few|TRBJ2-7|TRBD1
CSARDRVTYEQYF
TGCAGTGCCCGAGACAGGGTAACCTACGAGCAGTACTTC
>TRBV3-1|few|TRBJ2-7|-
CASSQFPSLQYEQYF
TGTGCCAGCAGCCAATTCCCAAGTCTACAGTACGAGCAGTACTTC
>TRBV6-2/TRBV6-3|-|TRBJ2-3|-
CATSQGGGHTQYF
TGTGCCACCTCTCAGGGGGGGGGGCATACGCAGTATTTT
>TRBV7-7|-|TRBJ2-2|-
CASSLASLGGPTGELFF
TGTGCTAGCAGCTTAGCCTCGTTGGGGGGTCCCACCGGGGAGCTGTTTTTT
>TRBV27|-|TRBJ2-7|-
CASSLSRGSSYKQYF
TGTGCCAGCAGTTTATCCAGGGGAAGCTCCTACAAGCAGTACTTC
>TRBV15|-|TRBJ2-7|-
CATSRDRRGQYF
TGTGCCACCAGCAGAGATCGGAGGGGGCAGTACTTC
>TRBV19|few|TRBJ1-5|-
CASSIDRTRPQHF
TGTGCCAGTAGTATAGATCGGACCCGGCCCCAGCATTTT
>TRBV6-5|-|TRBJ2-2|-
CASSDPGTGELFF
TGTGCCAGCAGTGACCCGGGCACCGGGGAGCTGTTTTTT
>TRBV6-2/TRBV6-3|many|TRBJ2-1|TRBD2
CASSHPGLAEIGEQFF
TGTGCCAGCAGTCACCCGGGACTAGCGGAAATCGGTGAGCAGTTCTTC
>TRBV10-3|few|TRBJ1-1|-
CATGPMNTEAFF
TGTGCCACAGGGCCGATGAACACTGAAGCTTTCTTT
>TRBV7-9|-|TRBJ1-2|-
CASSFASRGYTF
TGTGCCAGCAGCTTTGCGAGTAGGGGCTACACCTTC
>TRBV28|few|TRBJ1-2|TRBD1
CASSSRPVGQGHYGYTF
TGTGCCAGCAGTTCCCGCCCCGTCGGACAGGGTCACTATGGCTACACCTTC
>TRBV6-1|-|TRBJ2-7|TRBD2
CASRRGEAYEQYF
TGTGCCAGTCGGCGGGGGGAAGCCTACGAGCAGTACTTC
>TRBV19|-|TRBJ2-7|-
CASSMAGGGYEQYF
TGTGCCAGTAGTATGGCAGGAGGCGGGTACGAGCAGTACTTC
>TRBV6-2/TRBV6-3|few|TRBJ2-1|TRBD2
CASSYFRAGDNEQFF
TGTGCCAGCAGTTACTTCCGGGCGGGGGACAATGAGCAGTTCTTC
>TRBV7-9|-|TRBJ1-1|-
CASRLPGTGNKAFF
TGTGCCAGCAGACTCCCGGGAACAGGTAATAAAGCTTTCTTT
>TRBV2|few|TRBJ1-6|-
CAGRTDNSPLHF
TGTGCCGGAAGGACAGACAATTCACCCCTCCACTTT
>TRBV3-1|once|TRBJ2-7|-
CASSYSGTSGEQYF
TGTGCCAGCAGCTACTCCGGGACAAGTGGCGAGCAGTACTTC
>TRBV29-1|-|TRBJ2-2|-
CSVEARGMDGFPGELFF
TGCAGCGTTGAAGCCCGGGGAATGGATGGATTCCCCGGGGAGCTGTTTTTT
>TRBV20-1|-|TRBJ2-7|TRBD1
CSARAPGQRPEQYF
TGCAGTGCTAGAGCACCGGGACAGCGACCCGAGCAGTACTTC
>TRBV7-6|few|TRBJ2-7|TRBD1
CASSTGTGTLTSYEQYF
TGTGCCAGCAGCACCGGGACAGGGACCCTCACTTCCTACGAGCAGTACTTC
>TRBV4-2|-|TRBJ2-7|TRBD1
CASSQDTRTGGEYEQYF
TGTGCCAGCAGCCAAGATACCAGGACAGGGGGCGAATACGAGCAGTACTTC
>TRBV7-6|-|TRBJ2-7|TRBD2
CASSALTSGSSYEQYF
TGTGCCAGCAGCGCCCTTACTAGCGGGAGCTCCTACGAGCAGTACTTC
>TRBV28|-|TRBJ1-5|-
CASRPPGAGNQPQHF
TGTGCCAGCCGTCCCCCCGGCGCAGGCAATCAGCCCCAGCATTTT
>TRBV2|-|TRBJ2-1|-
CASKVDQGNEQFF
TGTGCCAGCAAGGTGGACCAGGGGAATGAGCAGTTCTTC
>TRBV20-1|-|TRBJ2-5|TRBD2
CSASPTSGVQETQYF
TGCAGTGCTTCCCCGACTAGCGGGGTCCAAGAGACCCAGTACTTC
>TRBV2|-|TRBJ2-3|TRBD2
CASSDISWTSGGTDTQYF
TGTGCCAGCAGTGATATCTCGTGGACTAGCGGGGGAACAGATACGCAGTATTTT
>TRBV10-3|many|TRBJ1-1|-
CAISEGEVYTEAFF
TGTGCCATCAGTGAAGGGGAGGTTTACACTGAAGCTTTCTTT
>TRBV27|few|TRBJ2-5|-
CASRAPGRGEETQYF
TGTGCCAGCCGGGCGCCGGGGCGCGGGGAGGAGACCCAGTACTTC
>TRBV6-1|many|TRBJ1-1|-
CASSHTGEGYSEAFF
TGTGCCAGCAGTCATACGGGAGAAGGATACTCTGAAGCTTTCTTT
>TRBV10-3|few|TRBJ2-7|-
CAISGKGPTYEQYF
TGTGCCATCAGTGGAAAAGGACCAACCTACGAGCAGTACTTC
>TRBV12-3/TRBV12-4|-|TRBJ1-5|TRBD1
CASSLGGTANQSQHF
TGTGCCAGCAGTTTAGGAGGGACAGCGAATCAGTCCCAGCATTTT